This passage covers 15 T cell receptor beta chains from one sample sequenced in a study of OX40 agonist ivuxolimab in advanced cancers. TCRdb's table, derived via immunoSEQ multiplex PCR, lists solely in-frame clones and lacks some. Here the sample spans about 7,700 clones, 79% being singletons. Here the sequenced sample was CD4+ or CD8+ T cells sorted from blood, taken in a trial of the OX40 agonist ivuxolimab. The receptors come from an adult with an advanced solid tumor such as melanoma, head and neck, liver or kidney cancer.

The chain joins TRBV7-8 to TRBJ2-2; D gene ambiguous. V lost 5 bases and J 3 bases, leaving 10 bases between the germline ends. CDR3 length: 14 residues. The germline gives CDR1 SGHVS, CDR2 FQNEAQ. The CDR3 is CASSRRTDTGELFF. Here the CDR3 DNA reads TGTGCCAGCAGCCGCCGGACGGACACCGGGGAGCTGTTTTTT. The whole variable domain, filled in from reference TRBV7-8 and TRBJ2-2, reads GAGVSQSPRYKVAKRGQDVALRCDPISGHVSLFWYQQALGQGPEFLTYFQNEAQLDKSGLPSDRFFAERPEGSVSTLKIQRTQQEDSAVYLCASSRRTDTGELFFGEGSRLTVL.

This clone has more than one count but fewer than ten. J is TRBJ2-6 and V is TRBV27; D is possibly TRBD1 (5 bases). Trimming cost V 5 bases and J 2 bases, with 7 bases left between them. This CDR3 comprises 14 residues. From germline, CDR1 is MNHEY and CDR2 SMNVEV (reference sequence). CDR3 coding DNA: TGTGCCAGCAGTACGACAGCTGGGGCCAACGTCCTGACTTTC. Encoded protein: CASSTTAGANVLTF.

The chain employs TRBV30 and TRBJ2-7; D perhaps matches TRBD1 (5 bases). Germline V gives CDR1 GTSNPN, CDR2 SVGIG (reference sequence). This CDR3 contains 11 residues. The V end was cut by 4 bases, the J end by 3 bases, with 7 bases between. The DNA for the CDR3 is TGTGCCTGGACCGACAGCTACGAGCAGTACTTC. Protein product: CAWTDSYEQYF.

The V gene is TRBV2, the J gene TRBJ2-2; D gene unclear. The CDR3 spans 12 residues. Germline CDR1 reads SNHLY; CDR2 reads FYNNEI. Between the trimmed V and J ends, which lost 4 bases and 6 bases, there was a span of 6 bases. DNA for the CDR3: TGTGCCAGCAGTGTAGAACCCGGGGAGCTGTTTTTT. It codes for CASSVEPGELFF.

V usage is TRBV5-5 and J usage is TRBJ2-5; perhaps TRBD2 as D (5 bases). The J call is doubtful: the DNA matches TRBJ2-7 better. Germline lookup yields CDR1 SGHKS and CDR2 YYEKEE (reference sequence). CDR3 length: 15 residues. CDR3 nucleotides: TGTGCCAGCAGCTTGGAAGAGCGGTTGAACTACGAGCAGTACTTC. Translated: CASSLEERLNYEQYF.

The V gene is TRBV11-1, the J gene TRBJ2-7; D unresolved. V lost 4 bases and J lost 3, with 10 bases in between. The CDR3 is 13 residues long. The germline V gene has CDR1 SGHAT and CDR2 FQDESV (reference sequence). The CDR3 protein is CASSSGGHYEQYF. The CDR3, as DNA: TGTGCCAGCAGCTCGGGTGGTCACTACGAGCAGTACTTC.

The chain joins TRBV5-4 to TRBJ1-1; D possibly corresponds to TRBD1 (5 bases). Trimming shortened V by 0 bases and J by 2 bases, and 8 bases separated the two germline ends. The CDR3 sequence is 14 residues long. Germline CDR1 reads SGHNT; CDR2 reads YYREEE (reference sequence). The CDR3 reads CASSLVQGNTEAFF. Written as DNA, the CDR3 is TGTGCCAGCAGCTTGGTCCAGGGTAACACTGAAGCTTTCTTT.

This clone was found once. V is TRBV11-2 and J is TRBJ1-4; weak D call: TRBD1 (6 bases). The V gene lost 5 bases and the J gene lost 10 bases, with 14 bases spanning the gap. This CDR3 is built from 13 residues. Germline V gene data show CDR1 as SGHAT and CDR2 as FQNNGV. The CDR3 sequence is CASSTAGRGKLFF. The CDR3 DNA follows: TGTGCCAGCAGCACCGCGGGCAGGGGAAAACTGTTTTTT.

The chain couples TRBV19 to TRBJ2-4; 10 bases line up with TRBD2. This CDR3 contains 15 residues. Germline V gives CDR1 LNHDA, CDR2 SQIVND (reference sequence). Trimming removed 3 bases from V and 1 base from J; junction bases left unmatched: 0. CDR3 amino acids: CASSISGGAKNIQYF. The CDR3 bases are TGTGCCAGTAGTATTAGCGGGGGGGCCAAAAACATTCAGTACTTC.

The chain has TRBV9 and TRBJ2-2; D call uncertain. The CDR3 length is 13 residues. V lost 3 bases, J lost 0 bases, and 3 bases lay in between. CDR1 is SGDLS and CDR2 is YYNGEE in the germline V gene. CDR3 nucleotide sequence: TGTGCCAGCAGCGCTTCGAACACCGGGGAGCTGTTTTTT. This codes for CASSASNTGELFF.

This clone was observed a handful of times. The chain uses TRBV5-5 and TRBJ2-7, with TRBD1 matching over 9 bases. V lost 6 bases and J lost 3; bases outside the gene matches: 10. The germline V gene has CDR1 SGHKS and CDR2 YYEKEE (reference sequence). The CDR3 extends over 15 amino acids. CDR3 protein: CASIPTPGQGYEQYF. Here the CDR3 DNA reads TGTGCCAGCATACCTACTCCGGGACAGGGCTACGAGCAGTACTTC.

The V and J genes are TRBV19 and TRBJ1-5, with a possible D match to TRBD1 (5 bases). The CDR3 covers 16 residues. CDR1 and CDR2 (germline): LNHDA, SQIVND (reference sequence). V shed 5 bases and J shed 0 bases, with 14 bases lying between them. As DNA, the CDR3 is TGTGCCAGTAGTGTTCCCGGGACCCATAGCAATCAGCCCCAGCATTTT. This sequence encodes CASSVPGTHSNQPQHF.

This chain uses TRBV7-3 with TRBJ2-1; D gene ambiguous. The ends were cut back, 2 bases at V and 5 bases at J, with 16 bases in the middle. The CDR3 is 16 amino acids. Germline V gives CDR1 SGHTA, CDR2 FQGTGA. The CDR3 here is CASSLGHGPKNNEQFF. The CDR3 DNA follows: TGTGCCAGCAGCTTAGGTCACGGGCCTAAAAACAATGAGCAGTTCTTC.

The V call is TRBV6-5, the J call TRBJ2-3; D remains unclear. V was cut by 0 bases and J by 0 bases, with 7 bases left in between. Germline values: CDR1 MNHEY, CDR2 SVGAGI. The CDR3 contains 15 residues. The CDR3 DNA reads TGTGCCAGCAGTTACTCGAGGCGAAGCACAGATACGCAGTATTTT. This encodes CASSYSRRSTDTQYF.

The chain recombines TRBV9 with TRBJ2-3, with D possibly being TRBD1 or TRBD2 (7 bases each). The CDR3 loop spans 15 amino acids. Trimming shortened V by 3 bases and J by 2 bases, and 13 bases separated the two germline ends. The germline V gene has CDR1 SGDLS and CDR2 YYNGEE. Here the CDR3 reads CASSATGDYTDTQYF. The CDR3, as DNA: TGTGCCAGCAGCGCCACAGGGGACTACACAGATACGCAGTATTTT.